What follows describes a single T cell receptor beta chain. The junction differs from germline at one of its ends, possibly a read error. The data belong to a study of blood T cell repertoires in COVID-19. Study-wide background: The origin of the acute and convalescent COVID-19 samples was the United States, Italy and Spain. T cells, B-cell-depleted T cells, or PBMCs provided the cDNA or gDNA that served as material.

Clones were sequenced by immunoSEQ multiplex PCR, and TCRdb holds only the in-frame ones, with some missing. The sample holds about 190,000 clones, roughly 83% seen once. Participants were aged about 18 to 89 years from about two dozen US areas. Cohorts were based on clinical histories the participants reported. Germline V gene sequence: CDR1 SGHTS, CDR2 YDEGEE. The CDR3 has 15 residues. Specimen: PBMCs or T cells enriched from blood (not recorded which). The sequence was collected from a man aged 35-49 years with acute COVID-19. V gene TRBV5-8 combines with J gene TRBJ1-6; D remains unclear. The DNA for the CDR3 is TGTGCCAGCAGTCGGACGGCCTCGGGGTATTCACCCCTCCATTTT. It specifies CASSRTASGYSPLHF.